These T cell receptor beta chains were read from a single sample in a study of blood T cell repertoires in COVID-19. Sequencing used immunoSEQ multiplex PCR; TCRdb keeps in-frame clones, though not all of them. The sample records 200,000 to 250,000 clones, about 90% being singletons. Sequencing was performed on peripheral blood. All receptors come from a woman in her forties or fifties with acute or convalescent COVID-19. The CDR3 runs from the conserved cysteine through the conserved F or W. The D gene is left open where the match is weak. Clone sizes are given selectively: once, few, many, or a class where the clone is expanded.

d_call: .
v_call: TRBV6-2/TRBV6-3
j_call: TRBJ2-3
clone_size: .
cdr3_nt: TGTGCCAGCAGTTATCTCAGGGACACAGATACGCAGTATTTT
cdr3_aa: CASSYLRDTDTQYF

d_call: .
v_call: TRBV10-3
j_call: TRBJ1-3
clone_size: .
cdr3_nt: TGTGCCATCAGTGATTCAGGGAACCGTGGAAACACCATATATTTT
cdr3_aa: CAISDSGNRGNTIYF

d_call: .
v_call: TRBV19
j_call: TRBJ2-7
clone_size: .
cdr3_nt: TGTGCCAGTAGCCCCCCTTTCAGTTCCTACGAGCAGTACTTC
cdr3_aa: CASSPPFSSYEQYF

d_call: TRBD1
v_call: TRBV7-6
j_call: TRBJ1-1
clone_size: .
cdr3_nt: TGTGCCAGCAGCTTAGAGGGCAGGGGGAACGGGAACACTGAAGCTTTCTTT
cdr3_aa: CASSLEGRGNGNTEAFF

d_call: .
v_call: TRBV28
j_call: TRBJ2-7
clone_size: .
cdr3_nt: TGTGCCAGCAGTGCGGGACAGATGGCTGAGCAGTACTTC
cdr3_aa: CASSAGQMAEQYF

d_call: TRBD2
v_call: TRBV7-2
j_call: TRBJ2-1
clone_size: few
cdr3_nt: TGTGCCAGCAGCCTAAACCCTAGCGGGGGCTCGTTTGAGCAGTTCTTC
cdr3_aa: CASSLNPSGGSFEQFF

d_call: TRBD2
v_call: TRBV24-1
j_call: TRBJ2-3
clone_size: .
cdr3_nt: TGTGCCACCAGTCCCCGGTATAGCGGGAGGGGCACAGATACGCAGTATTTT
cdr3_aa: CATSPRYSGRGTDTQYF

d_call: TRBD1
v_call: TRBV7-9
j_call: TRBJ1-1
clone_size: .
cdr3_nt: TGTGCCAGCAGCTTCGGACAGGTCAACACTGAAGCTTTCTTT
cdr3_aa: CASSFGQVNTEAFF

d_call: .
v_call: TRBV5-1
j_call: TRBJ1-6
clone_size: .
cdr3_nt: TGCGCCAGCAGCTTGTACAGGGAGAATTCACCCCTCCACTTT
cdr3_aa: CASSLYRENSPLHF

d_call: TRBD1
v_call: TRBV6-2/TRBV6-3
j_call: TRBJ2-1
clone_size: .
cdr3_nt: TGTGCCAGCAGTAGACGGGACAGGGTCTACAATGAGCAGTTCTTC
cdr3_aa: CASSRRDRVYNEQFF

d_call: TRBD2
v_call: TRBV18
j_call: TRBJ2-7
clone_size: .
cdr3_nt: TGTGCCAGCTCACCAGTGAGCGGGGGATCCTACGAGCAGTACTTC
cdr3_aa: CASSPVSGGSYEQYF

d_call: TRBD2
v_call: TRBV7-7
j_call: TRBJ2-5
clone_size: .
cdr3_nt: TGTGCCAGCAGCCGCGGGGGGGCCGCGGAGACCCAGTACTTC
cdr3_aa: CASSRGGAAETQYF

d_call: TRBD2
v_call: TRBV27
j_call: TRBJ2-3
clone_size: .
cdr3_nt: TGTGCCAGCAGTTCCCCAAGCGGGAATGTCGATACGCAGTATTTT
cdr3_aa: CASSSPSGNVDTQYF

d_call: .
v_call: TRBV29-1
j_call: TRBJ1-1
clone_size: .
cdr3_nt: TGCAGCGTTGACCAACAGCTTAGAGCTTTCTTT
cdr3_aa: CSVDQQLRAFF

d_call: .
v_call: TRBV29-1
j_call: TRBJ1-3
clone_size: .
cdr3_nt: TGCAGCGTTGAACGAATTTCAGGGGTCGGAAACACCATATATTTT
cdr3_aa: CSVERISGVGNTIYF

d_call: TRBD1
v_call: TRBV4-1
j_call: TRBJ1-2
clone_size: .
cdr3_nt: TGCGCCAGCAGCCAATCCCGGGACAGGGGAGACTATGGCTACACCTTC
cdr3_aa: CASSQSRDRGDYGYTF

d_call: .
v_call: TRBV6-2/TRBV6-3
j_call: TRBJ1-1
clone_size: .
cdr3_nt: TGTGCCAGCAGTTACTACACCTACACTGAAGCTTTCTTT
cdr3_aa: CASSYYTYTEAFF

d_call: TRBD1
v_call: TRBV3-1/TRBV3-2
j_call: TRBJ2-7
clone_size: .
cdr3_nt: TGTGCCAGCAGCCAAGCGACAGGGCACTACGAGCAGTACTTC
cdr3_aa: CASSQATGHYEQYF

d_call: .
v_call: TRBV5-6
j_call: TRBJ1-2
clone_size: .
cdr3_nt: TGTGCCAGCAGCCCCTCCTTTTCCGCCGGAGGTGGTGGCTACACCTTC
cdr3_aa: CASSPSFSAGGGGYTF

d_call: TRBD2
v_call: TRBV15
j_call: TRBJ2-7
clone_size: .
cdr3_nt: TGTGCCACCAGCAGAGTTACTAGCGGCGACTACGAGCAGTACTTC
cdr3_aa: CATSRVTSGDYEQYF

d_call: TRBD2
v_call: TRBV9
j_call: TRBJ2-3
clone_size: .
cdr3_nt: TGTGCCAGCAGCGCTAGACTAGCGGGGGGAGATACGCAGTATTTT
cdr3_aa: CASSARLAGGDTQYF

d_call: .
v_call: TRBV3-1/TRBV3-2
j_call: TRBJ2-5
clone_size: .
cdr3_nt: TGTGCCAGCAGCCCTTCTGAGCCCCGAGAGACCCAGTACTTC
cdr3_aa: CASSPSEPRETQYF

d_call: TRBD1
v_call: TRBV3-1/TRBV3-2
j_call: TRBJ2-1
clone_size: .
cdr3_nt: TGTGCCAGCAGCCAAGGGGAGACAGGGCGGAAGTCCTACAATGAGCAGTTCTTC
cdr3_aa: CASSQGETGRKSYNEQFF

d_call: .
v_call: TRBV29-1
j_call: TRBJ2-7
clone_size: .
cdr3_nt: TGCAGCGTTCGCCGCGCTGAAGAGCAGTACTTC
cdr3_aa: CSVRRAEEQYF

d_call: .
v_call: TRBV30
j_call: TRBJ2-1
clone_size: .
cdr3_nt: TGTGCCTGGAGTCCAACGGAGGGTGAGCAGTTCTTC
cdr3_aa: CAWSPTEGEQFF

d_call: TRBD2
v_call: TRBV5-1
j_call: TRBJ2-7
clone_size: .
cdr3_nt: TGCGCCAGCAGCTCGAGGACTAGCGGGAGTTTGGCCGAGCAGTACTTC
cdr3_aa: CASSSRTSGSLAEQYF

d_call: TRBD1
v_call: TRBV30
j_call: TRBJ1-6
clone_size: .
cdr3_nt: TGTGCCGCGGACGAACAGGGGAATTCACCCCTCCACTTT
cdr3_aa: CAADEQGNSPLHF

d_call: TRBD1
v_call: TRBV18
j_call: TRBJ1-5
clone_size: .
cdr3_nt: TGTGCCAGCTCACCCGGACAGGGGGAGCAGCCCCAGCATTTT
cdr3_aa: CASSPGQGEQPQHF

d_call: .
v_call: TRBV7-2
j_call: TRBJ2-5
clone_size: .
cdr3_nt: TGTGCCAGCAGCCCCAGGGTCCGGGAGACCCAGTACTTC
cdr3_aa: CASSPRVRETQYF

d_call: .
v_call: TRBV30
j_call: TRBJ1-1
clone_size: .
cdr3_nt: TGTGCCTGGAGTATAGCCACTGAAGCTTTCTTT
cdr3_aa: CAWSIATEAFF

d_call: TRBD2
v_call: TRBV24-1
j_call: TRBJ2-3
clone_size: .
cdr3_nt: TGTGCCACCAGTGGGACTAGCGGGAGTGGGAGCACAGATACGCAGTATTTT
cdr3_aa: CATSGTSGSGSTDTQYF

d_call: TRBD1
v_call: TRBV9
j_call: TRBJ1-5
clone_size: .
cdr3_nt: TGTGCCAGCAGCGCGGGGGACCAGCCGGGACAGTTCGAGCCCCAGCATTTT
cdr3_aa: CASSAGDQPGQFEPQHF

d_call: .
v_call: TRBV19
j_call: TRBJ2-7
clone_size: .
cdr3_nt: TGTGCCAGTACCCAGGGTTCTTCCTACGAGCAGTACTTC
cdr3_aa: CASTQGSSYEQYF

d_call: TRBD1
v_call: TRBV19
j_call: TRBJ2-2
clone_size: .
cdr3_nt: TGTGCCAGTAGTCCCCGGACAGGGGGATTCACCGGGGAGCTGTTTTTT
cdr3_aa: CASSPRTGGFTGELFF

d_call: .
v_call: TRBV5-1
j_call: TRBJ2-7
clone_size: once
cdr3_nt: TGCGCCAGCAGCCTGTCTCTCAAACAACACCCCTACGAGCAGTACTTC
cdr3_aa: CASSLSLKQHPYEQYF

d_call: TRBD2
v_call: TRBV19
j_call: TRBJ2-1
clone_size: .
cdr3_nt: TGTGCCAGTAGTGCAACTAGAATGCGCGGGGGTTACAATGAGCAGTTCTTC
cdr3_aa: CASSATRMRGGYNEQFF

d_call: TRBD1
v_call: TRBV19
j_call: TRBJ2-1
clone_size: .
cdr3_nt: TGTGCCAGCCTACGGACAGGGAGGAACAATGAGCAGTTCTTC
cdr3_aa: CASLRTGRNNEQFF

d_call: .
v_call: TRBV30
j_call: TRBJ1-1
clone_size: .
cdr3_nt: TGTGCCTGGAATTCCCAGGGGAACACTGAAGCTTTCTTT
cdr3_aa: CAWNSQGNTEAFF

d_call: .
v_call: TRBV11-3
j_call: TRBJ1-1
clone_size: .
cdr3_nt: TGTGCCAGCAGCTGGGGAGGGTATTCGGACACTGAAGCTTTCTTT
cdr3_aa: CASSWGGYSDTEAFF

d_call: .
v_call: TRBV7-2
j_call: TRBJ1-1
clone_size: .
cdr3_nt: TGTGCCAGCAACCCGGGCCGAGGCAGGGTGGGGAACACTGAAGCTTTCTTT
cdr3_aa: CASNPGRGRVGNTEAFF

d_call: TRBD2
v_call: TRBV11-2
j_call: TRBJ2-3
clone_size: .
cdr3_nt: TGTGCCAGCAGCTTAGGAACAGCGGGAGGGCGCGGAGATACGCAGTATTTT
cdr3_aa: CASSLGTAGGRGDTQYF

d_call: .
v_call: TRBV27
j_call: TRBJ2-7
clone_size: .
cdr3_nt: TGTGCCAGCAGTCGGAGTAGCGCAGCCTACGAGCAGTACTTC
cdr3_aa: CASSRSSAAYEQYF

d_call: .
v_call: TRBV10-2
j_call: TRBJ2-5
clone_size: .
cdr3_nt: TGCGCCAGCAGTGACCTACTAGGAGAAGAGACCCAGTACTTC
cdr3_aa: CASSDLLGEETQYF

d_call: .
v_call: TRBV6-2/TRBV6-3
j_call: TRBJ1-2
clone_size: .
cdr3_nt: TGTGCCAGCAGTCGGGACACCGAAGGTTCCTATGGCTACACCTTC
cdr3_aa: CASSRDTEGSYGYTF

d_call: .
v_call: TRBV5-6
j_call: TRBJ2-1
clone_size: few
cdr3_nt: TGTGCCAGCAGCTTCCTCAGGGGAGCCTACAATGAGCAGTTCTTC
cdr3_aa: CASSFLRGAYNEQFF

d_call: TRBD1
v_call: TRBV7-2
j_call: TRBJ1-5
clone_size: once
cdr3_nt: TGTGCCAGCAGCTTTAGACAGGGGGCGGAAAGCAATCAGCCCCAGCATTTT
cdr3_aa: CASSFRQGAESNQPQHF

d_call: .
v_call: TRBV5-4
j_call: TRBJ1-3
clone_size: .
cdr3_nt: TGTGCCAGCAGTACAGACTCTGGAAACACCATATATTTT
cdr3_aa: CASSTDSGNTIYF

d_call: .
v_call: TRBV12-3/TRBV12-4
j_call: TRBJ1-1
clone_size: .
cdr3_nt: TGTGCCAGCAGTTTACAAAACACTGAAGCTTTCTTT
cdr3_aa: CASSLQNTEAFF